This TCR beta chain was recorded in a study of CD4 and CD8 cells across lung adenocarcinoma regions. Localized lung adenocarcinoma, a non-small cell lung cancer, affected the donors. Using its own MiXCR run on the PCR reads, TCRdb lists one record per CDR3 protein. The sample lists tens of thousands of distinct CDR3 sequences; 52% were seen once. There are a few counts of this clonotype. With a much larger clone just one base away, this may be a read error. The length of the CDR3 is 15 residues. V shed 2 bases and J 13 bases; nucleotides not matched to a gene: 11. Looked up from germline, CDR1 is MNHNS and CDR2 is SASEGT.

Input material: CD4+ T cells from the center of a lung tumor. This sequence originates from a male donor with lung adenocarcinoma. The CD4 and CD8 labels of this study may be unreliable. The V and J genes are TRBV6-1 and TRBJ2-4, with 10 bases that match TRBD2. CDR3 DNA: TGTGCCAGCAGTGAAATGGCTAGCGGGAGAGACACCCAGTACTTC. This gives the protein CASSEMASGRDTQYF.